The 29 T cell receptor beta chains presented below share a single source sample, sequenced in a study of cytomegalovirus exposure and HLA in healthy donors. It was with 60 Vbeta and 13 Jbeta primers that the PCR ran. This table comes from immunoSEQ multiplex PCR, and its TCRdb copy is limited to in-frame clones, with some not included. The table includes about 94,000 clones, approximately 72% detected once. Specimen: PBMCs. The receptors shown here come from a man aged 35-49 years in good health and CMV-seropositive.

The CDR3 protein is CASSPLPTGTATYEQYF. DNA for the CDR3: TGCGCCAGCAGCCCCTTACCCACCGGGACAGCCACGTACGAGCAGTACTTC. V is TRBV5-1 and J is TRBJ2-7; TRBD1 matches 7 bases. V dropped 4 bases and J dropped 4; count of bases not matched to a gene: 17. Looked up from germline, CDR1 is SGHRS and CDR2 is YFSETQ. CDR3 length: 17 residues. The whole variable domain, remainder taken from reference TRBV5-1 and TRBJ2-7, is KAGVTQTPRYLIKTRGQQVTLSCSPISGHRSVSWYQQTPGQGLQFLFEYFSETQRNKGNFPGRFSGRQFSNSRSEMNVSTLELGDSALYLCASSPLPTGTATYEQYFGPGTRLTVT.

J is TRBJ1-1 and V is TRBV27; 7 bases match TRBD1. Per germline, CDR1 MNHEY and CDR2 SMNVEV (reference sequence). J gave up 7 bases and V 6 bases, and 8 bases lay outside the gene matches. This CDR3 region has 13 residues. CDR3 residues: CASSPRTGYEAFF. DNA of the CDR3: TGTGCCAGCAGCCCCAGGACAGGCTATGAAGCTTTCTTT.

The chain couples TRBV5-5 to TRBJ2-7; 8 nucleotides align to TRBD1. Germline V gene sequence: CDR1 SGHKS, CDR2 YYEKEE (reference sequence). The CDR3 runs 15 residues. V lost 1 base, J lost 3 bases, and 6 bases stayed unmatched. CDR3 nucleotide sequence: TGTGCCAGCAGCTTGCAGGGGGCCCCTTTCTACGAGCAGTACTTC. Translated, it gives CASSLQGAPFYEQYF.

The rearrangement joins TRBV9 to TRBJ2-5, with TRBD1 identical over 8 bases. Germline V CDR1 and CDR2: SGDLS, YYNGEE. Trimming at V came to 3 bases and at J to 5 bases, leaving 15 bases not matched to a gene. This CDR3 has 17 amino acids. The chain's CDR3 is CASSERSGQGIGETQYF. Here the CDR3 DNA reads TGTGCCAGCAGCGAACGCTCCGGACAGGGCATAGGGGAGACCCAGTACTTC.

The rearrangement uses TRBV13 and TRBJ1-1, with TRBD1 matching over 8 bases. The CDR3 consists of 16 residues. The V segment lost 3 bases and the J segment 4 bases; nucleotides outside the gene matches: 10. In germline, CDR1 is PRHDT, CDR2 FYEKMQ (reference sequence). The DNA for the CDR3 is TGTGCCAGCAGCTTGGGCCAGGGGGCCCCGAGCACTGAAGCTTTCTTT. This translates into CASSLGQGAPSTEAFF.

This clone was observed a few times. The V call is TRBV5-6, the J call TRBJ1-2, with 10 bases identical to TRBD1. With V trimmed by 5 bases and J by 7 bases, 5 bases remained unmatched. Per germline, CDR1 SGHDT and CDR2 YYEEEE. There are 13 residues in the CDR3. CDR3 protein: CASSGTGVGGYTF. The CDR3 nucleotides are TGTGCCAGCAGTGGGACAGGGGTAGGTGGCTACACCTTC.

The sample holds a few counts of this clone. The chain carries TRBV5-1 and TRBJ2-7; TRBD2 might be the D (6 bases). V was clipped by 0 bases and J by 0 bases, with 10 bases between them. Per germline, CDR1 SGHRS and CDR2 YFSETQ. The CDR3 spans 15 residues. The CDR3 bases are TGCGCCAGCAGCTTGGCGGGACTCATCTCCTACGAGCAGTACTTC. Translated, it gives CASSLAGLISYEQYF. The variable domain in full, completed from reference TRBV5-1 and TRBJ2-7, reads KAGVTQTPRYLIKTRGQQVTLSCSPISGHRSVSWYQQTPGQGLQFLFEYFSETQRNKGNFPGRFSGRQFSNSRSEMNVSTLELGDSALYLCASSLAGLISYEQYFGPGTRLTVT.

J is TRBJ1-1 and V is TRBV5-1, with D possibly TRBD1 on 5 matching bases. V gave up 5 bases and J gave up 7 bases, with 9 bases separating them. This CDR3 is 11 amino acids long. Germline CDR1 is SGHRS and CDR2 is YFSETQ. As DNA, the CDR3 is TGCGCCAGCAGACCCGACAGTGAAGCTTTCTTT. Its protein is CASRPDSEAFF.

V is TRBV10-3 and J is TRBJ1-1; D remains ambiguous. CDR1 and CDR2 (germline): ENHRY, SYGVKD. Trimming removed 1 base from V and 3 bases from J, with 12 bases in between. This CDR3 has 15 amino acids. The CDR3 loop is CAISEFQAWDTEAFF. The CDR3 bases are TGTGCCATCAGTGAGTTTCAGGCTTGGGACACTGAAGCTTTCTTT.

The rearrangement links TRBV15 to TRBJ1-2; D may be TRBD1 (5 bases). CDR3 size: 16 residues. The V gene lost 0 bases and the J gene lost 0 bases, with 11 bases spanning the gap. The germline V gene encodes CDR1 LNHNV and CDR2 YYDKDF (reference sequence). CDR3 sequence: CATSRDLGASNYGYTF. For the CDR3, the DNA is TGTGCCACCAGCAGAGATCTAGGGGCTTCTAACTATGGCTACACCTTC. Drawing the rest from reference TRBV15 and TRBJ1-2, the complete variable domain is DAMVIQNPRYQVTQFGKPVTLSCSQTLNHNVMYWYQQKSSQAPKLLFHYYDKDFNNEADTPDNFQSRRPNTSFCFLDIRSPGLGDTAMYLCATSRDLGASNYGYTFGSGTRLTVV.

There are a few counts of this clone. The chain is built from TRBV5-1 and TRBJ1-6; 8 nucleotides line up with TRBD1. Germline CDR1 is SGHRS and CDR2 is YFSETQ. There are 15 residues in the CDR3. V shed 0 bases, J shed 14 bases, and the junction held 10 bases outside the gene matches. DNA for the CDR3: TGCGCCAGCAGCTTGGCCGGGGGACAGGCAGGCACCCTCCACTTT. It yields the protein CASSLAGGQAGTLHF.

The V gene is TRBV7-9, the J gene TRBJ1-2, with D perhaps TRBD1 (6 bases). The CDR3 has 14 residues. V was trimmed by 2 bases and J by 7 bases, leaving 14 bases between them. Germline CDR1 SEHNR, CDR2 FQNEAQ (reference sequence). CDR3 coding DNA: TGTGCCAGCAGCTTACAGGGGAAGAGGGGTGGCTACACCTTC. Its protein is CASSLQGKRGGYTF.

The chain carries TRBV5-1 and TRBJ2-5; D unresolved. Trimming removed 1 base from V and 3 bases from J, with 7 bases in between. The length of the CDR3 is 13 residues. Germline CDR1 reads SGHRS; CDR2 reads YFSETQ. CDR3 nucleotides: TGCGCCAGCAGCTTGACTACCGAAGAGACCCAGTACTTC. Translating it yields CASSLTTEETQYF.

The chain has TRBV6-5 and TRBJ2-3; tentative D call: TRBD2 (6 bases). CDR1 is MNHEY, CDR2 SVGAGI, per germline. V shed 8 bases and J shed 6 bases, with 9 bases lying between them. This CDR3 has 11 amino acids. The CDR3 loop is CASVGGDTQYF. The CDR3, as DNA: TGTGCCAGCGTAGGAGGGGATACGCAGTATTTT.

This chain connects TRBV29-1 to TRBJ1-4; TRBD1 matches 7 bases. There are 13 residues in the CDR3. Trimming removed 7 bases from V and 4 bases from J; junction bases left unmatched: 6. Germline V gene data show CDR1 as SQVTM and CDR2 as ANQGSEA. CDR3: CSAYRGVNEKLFF. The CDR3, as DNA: TGCAGCGCCTACAGGGGAGTTAATGAAAAACTGTTTTTT.

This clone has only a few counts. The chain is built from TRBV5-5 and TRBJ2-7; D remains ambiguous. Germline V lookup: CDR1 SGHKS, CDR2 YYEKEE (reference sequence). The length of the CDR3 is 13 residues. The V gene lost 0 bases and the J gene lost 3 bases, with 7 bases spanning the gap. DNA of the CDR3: TGTGCCAGCAGCTTGGGACGGAGCTACGAGCAGTACTTC. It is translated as CASSLGRSYEQYF.

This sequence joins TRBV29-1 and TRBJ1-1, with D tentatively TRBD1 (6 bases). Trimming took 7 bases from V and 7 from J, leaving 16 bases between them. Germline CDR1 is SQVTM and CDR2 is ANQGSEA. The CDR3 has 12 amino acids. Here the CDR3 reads CSASRDMDEAFF. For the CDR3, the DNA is TGCAGCGCATCCCGGGACATGGATGAAGCTTTCTTT.

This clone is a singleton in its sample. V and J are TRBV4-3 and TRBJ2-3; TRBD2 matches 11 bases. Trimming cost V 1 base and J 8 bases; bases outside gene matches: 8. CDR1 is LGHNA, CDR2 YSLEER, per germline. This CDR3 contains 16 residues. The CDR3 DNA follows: TGCGCCAGCAGCCAAGCCCTAGCGGGAGGTATAGGTACGCAGTATTTT. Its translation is CASSQALAGGIGTQYF.

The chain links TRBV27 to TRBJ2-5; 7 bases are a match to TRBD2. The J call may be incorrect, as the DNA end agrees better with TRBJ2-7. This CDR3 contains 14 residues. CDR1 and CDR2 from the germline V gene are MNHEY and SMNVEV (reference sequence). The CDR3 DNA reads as TGTGCCAGCAGTTTCGGGGGGTCGGGGAACGAGCAGTACTTC. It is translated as CASSFGGSGNEQYF.

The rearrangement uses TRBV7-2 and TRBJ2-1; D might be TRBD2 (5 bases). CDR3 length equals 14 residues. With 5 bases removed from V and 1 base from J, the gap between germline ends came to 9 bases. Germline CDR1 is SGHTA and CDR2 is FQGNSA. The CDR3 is CASSRSGSYNEQFF. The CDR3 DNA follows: TGTGCCAGCAGCCGCAGCGGTTCCTACAATGAGCAGTTCTTC. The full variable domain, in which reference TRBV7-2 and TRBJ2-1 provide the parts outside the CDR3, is GAGVSQSPSNKVTEKGKDVELRCDPISGHTALYWYRQSLGQGLEFLIYFQGNSAPDKSGLPSDRFSAERTGGSVSTLTIQRTQQEDSAVYLCASSRSGSYNEQFFGPGTRLTVL.

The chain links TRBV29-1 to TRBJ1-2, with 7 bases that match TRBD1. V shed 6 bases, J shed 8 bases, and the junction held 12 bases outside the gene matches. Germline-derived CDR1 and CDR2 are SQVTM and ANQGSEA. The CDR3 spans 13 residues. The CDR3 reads CSVIFTGAGGYTF. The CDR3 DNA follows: TGCAGCGTCATCTTCACAGGGGCGGGGGGCTACACCTTC.

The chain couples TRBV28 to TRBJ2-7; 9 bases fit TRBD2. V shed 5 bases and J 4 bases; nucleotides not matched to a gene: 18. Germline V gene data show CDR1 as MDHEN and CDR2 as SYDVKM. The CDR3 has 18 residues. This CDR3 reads CASSNGQTYSGRSYEQYF. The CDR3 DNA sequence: TGTGCCAGCAGTAACGGACAGACCTATAGCGGGAGATCTTACGAGCAGTACTTC.

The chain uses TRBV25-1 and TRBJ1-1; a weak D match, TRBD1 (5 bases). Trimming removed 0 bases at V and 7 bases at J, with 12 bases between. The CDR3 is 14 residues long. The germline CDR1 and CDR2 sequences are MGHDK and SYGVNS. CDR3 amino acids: CASSEYQGMGEAFF. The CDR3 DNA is TGTGCCAGCAGTGAATACCAGGGTATGGGTGAAGCTTTCTTT.

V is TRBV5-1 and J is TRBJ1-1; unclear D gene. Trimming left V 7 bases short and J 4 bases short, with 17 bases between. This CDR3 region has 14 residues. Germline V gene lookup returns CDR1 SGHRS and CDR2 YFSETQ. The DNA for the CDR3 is TGCGCCAGCCACAAAACAGCGGCGGGCACTGAAGCTTTCTTT. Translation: CASHKTAAGTEAFF.

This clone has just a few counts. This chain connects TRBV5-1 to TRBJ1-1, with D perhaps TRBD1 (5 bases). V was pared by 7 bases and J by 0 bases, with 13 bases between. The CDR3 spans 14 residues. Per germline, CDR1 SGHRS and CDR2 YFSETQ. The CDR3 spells CASSWGGMNTEAFF. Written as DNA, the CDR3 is TGCGCCAGCTCCTGGGGGGGAATGAACACTGAAGCTTTCTTT.

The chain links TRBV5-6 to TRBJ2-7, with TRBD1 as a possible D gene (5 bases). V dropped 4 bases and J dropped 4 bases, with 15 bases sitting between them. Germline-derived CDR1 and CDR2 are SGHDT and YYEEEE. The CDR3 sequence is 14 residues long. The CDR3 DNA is TGTGCCAGCAGCATGGGGCACTATTTATACGAGCAGTACTTC. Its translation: CASSMGHYLYEQYF.

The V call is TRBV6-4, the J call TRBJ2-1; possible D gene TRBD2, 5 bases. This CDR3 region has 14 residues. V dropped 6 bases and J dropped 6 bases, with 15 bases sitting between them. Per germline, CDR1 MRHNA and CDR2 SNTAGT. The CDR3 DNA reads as TGTGCCAGCAGCGCTTCCCTGGGGAGCAATGAGCAGTTCTTC. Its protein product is CASSASLGSNEQFF.

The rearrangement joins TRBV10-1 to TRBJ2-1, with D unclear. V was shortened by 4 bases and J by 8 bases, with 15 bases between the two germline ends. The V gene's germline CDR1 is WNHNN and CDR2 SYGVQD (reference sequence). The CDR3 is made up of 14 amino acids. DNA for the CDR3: TGCGCCAGCAGTGCGATAGGAGTAGGCGATGAGCAGTTCTTC. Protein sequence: CASSAIGVGDEQFF.

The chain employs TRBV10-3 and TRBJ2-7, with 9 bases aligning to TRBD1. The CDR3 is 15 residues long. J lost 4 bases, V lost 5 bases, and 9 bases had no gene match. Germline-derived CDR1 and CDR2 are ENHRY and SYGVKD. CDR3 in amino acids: CAISSRTGTGYEQYF. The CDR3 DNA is TGTGCCATCAGTTCCCGGACAGGGACAGGGTACGAGCAGTACTTC.